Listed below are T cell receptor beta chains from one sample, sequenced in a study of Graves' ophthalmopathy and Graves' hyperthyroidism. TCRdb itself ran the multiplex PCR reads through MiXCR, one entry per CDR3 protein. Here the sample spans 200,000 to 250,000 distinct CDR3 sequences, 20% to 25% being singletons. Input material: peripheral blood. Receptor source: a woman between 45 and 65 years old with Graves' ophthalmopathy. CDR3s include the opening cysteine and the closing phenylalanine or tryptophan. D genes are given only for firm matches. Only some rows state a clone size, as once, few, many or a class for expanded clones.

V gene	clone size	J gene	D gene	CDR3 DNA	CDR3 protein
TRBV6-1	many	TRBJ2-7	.	TGTGCCAGCAGTACAAGGACCTCAATGAAATACGAGCAGTACTTC	CASSTRTSMKYEQYF
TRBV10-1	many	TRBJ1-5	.	TGCGCCAGCAGCTCGGACGTCAATCAGCCCCAGCATTTT	CASSSDVNQPQHF
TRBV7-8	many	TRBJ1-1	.	TGTGCCAGCAGCTTAGCGGCGGGGAACACTGAAGCTTTCTTT	CASSLAAGNTEAFF
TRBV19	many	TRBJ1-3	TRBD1	TGTGCCAGTAGTATGGGACAGGACTCTGGAAACACCATATATTTT	CASSMGQDSGNTIYF
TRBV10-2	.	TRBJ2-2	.	TGCGCCAGCAGGCAACTAGCGAACACCGGGGAGCTGTTTTTT	CASRQLANTGELFF
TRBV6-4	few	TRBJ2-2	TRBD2	TGTGCCAGCAGATCGACTCTAGCGGGAGGGAGGTATACCGGGGAGCTGTTTTTT	CASRSTLAGGRYTGELFF
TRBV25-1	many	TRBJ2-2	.	TGTGCCAGCAGTGTCTCAGGTCGCACCGGGGAGCTGTTTTTT	CASSVSGRTGELFF
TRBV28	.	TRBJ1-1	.	TGTGCCAGCAGTCCCCAGACTACCGGACATAAAGCTTTCTTT	CASSPQTTGHKAFF
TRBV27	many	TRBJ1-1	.	TGTGCCAGCGGGCCCGGGACAAAGAACACTGAAGCTTTCTTT	CASGPGTKNTEAFF
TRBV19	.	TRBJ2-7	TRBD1	TGTGCCAGTAGATACAGGGGAACGCGCTCCTACGAGCAGTACTTC	CASRYRGTRSYEQYF
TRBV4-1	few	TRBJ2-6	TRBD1	TGCGCCAGCAGCGAACTTGGACAGGGGGTGGATAACTCTGGGGCCAACGTCCTGACTTTC	CASSELGQGVDNSGANVLTF
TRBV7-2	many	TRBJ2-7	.	TGTGCCAGCAGGGTGGCAGCCACCTACGAGCAGTACTTC	CASRVAATYEQYF
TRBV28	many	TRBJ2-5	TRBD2	TGTGCCAGCACTAGCGGGAAAGAGACCCAGTACTTC	CASTSGKETQYF
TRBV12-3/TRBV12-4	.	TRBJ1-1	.	TGTGCCAGCAGTGGAGATGGGAAAGCTTTCTTT	CASSGDGKAFF
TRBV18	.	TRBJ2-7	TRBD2	TGTGCCAGCTCACCACTCCTTCGAGGGAGGGCCCGCTACGAGCAGTACTTC	CASSPLLRGRARYEQYF
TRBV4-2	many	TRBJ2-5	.	TGTGCCAGCAGCGCAGGGGAAAAAGAGACCCAGTACTTC	CASSAGEKETQYF
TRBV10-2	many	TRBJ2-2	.	TGCGCCAGCAAGGCGTACACCGGGGAGCTGTTTTTT	CASKAYTGELFF
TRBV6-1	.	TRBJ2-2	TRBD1	TGTGCCAGCAGATCCCCGGGACAGGGATACACCGGGGAGCTGTTTTTT	CASRSPGQGYTGELFF
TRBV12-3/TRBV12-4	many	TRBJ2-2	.	TGTGCCAGCCAATCAGCGAACACCGGGGAGCTGTTTTTT	CASQSANTGELFF
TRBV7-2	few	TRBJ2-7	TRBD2	TGTGCCAGCAGCCCGGGACTAGCGCAAGCCGGGCAGTACTTC	CASSPGLAQAGQYF
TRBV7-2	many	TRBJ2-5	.	TGTGCCAGCAGCCAACCCGTGCAGGGTTTGGAGACCCAGTACTTC	CASSQPVQGLETQYF
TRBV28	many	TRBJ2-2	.	TGTGCCAGCATCCCCGAGGCCACCGGGGAGCTGTTTTTT	CASIPEATGELFF
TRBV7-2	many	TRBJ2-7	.	TGTGCCAGCAGCTTAAACATTTATAGCTACGAGCAGTACTTC	CASSLNIYSYEQYF
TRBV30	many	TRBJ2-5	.	TGTGCCTGGAAAGGGCAAGAGACCCAGTACTTC	CAWKGQETQYF
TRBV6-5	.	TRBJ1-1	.	TGTGCCAGCAGTTACTATGTTACAGGGCAGACTGAAGCTTTCTTT	CASSYYVTGQTEAFF
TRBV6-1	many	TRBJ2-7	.	TGTGCCAGCAGGGAACTACTTGAGAGAGAGCAGTACTTC	CASRELLEREQYF
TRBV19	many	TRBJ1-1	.	TGTGCCAGTAGCCGCGGGTACACTGAAGCTTTCTTT	CASSRGYTEAFF
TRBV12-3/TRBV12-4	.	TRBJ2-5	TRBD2	TGTGCCAGCAGCCCAGGAAGAGCGGGGCCAGAGACCCAGTACTTC	CASSPGRAGPETQYF
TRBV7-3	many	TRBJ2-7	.	TGTGCCAGCAGCTTGGGCCGGGACTACGAGCAGTACTTC	CASSLGRDYEQYF
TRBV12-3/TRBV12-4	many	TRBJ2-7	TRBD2	TGTGCCAGCAGTGGGCTAGCGGGAGGGTACGAGCAGTACTTC	CASSGLAGGYEQYF
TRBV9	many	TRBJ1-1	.	TGTGCCAGCAGCGTAGGGGCAGGCGCGAACACTGAAGCTTTCTTT	CASSVGAGANTEAFF
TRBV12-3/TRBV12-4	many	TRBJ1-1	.	TGTGCCAGCACCCTGGGGGGAACACTGAACACTTTCTTT	CASTLGGTLNTFF
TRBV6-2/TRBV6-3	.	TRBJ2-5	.	TGTGCCAGCAGAGATTCAGCTCTAAACCTGGGGACCCAGTACTTC	CASRDSALNLGTQYF
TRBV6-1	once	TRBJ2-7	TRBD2	TGTGCCAGCCTAGTAGCGGGAGTCGGCACCTACGAGCAGTACTTC	CASLVAGVGTYEQYF
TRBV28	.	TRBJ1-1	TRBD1	TGTGCCAGCAGTTCCACAGGGGCCCGCATGAACACTGAAGCTTTCTTT	CASSSTGARMNTEAFF
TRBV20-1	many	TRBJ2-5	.	TGCAGTGCTAGAGACCCGAGGGCGGGAGAGACCCAGTACTTC	CSARDPRAGETQYF
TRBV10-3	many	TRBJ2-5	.	TGTGCCATCAGTGAGTCTAAGGCTAGCGCCCAACAAGAGACCCAGTACTTC	CAISESKASAQQETQYF
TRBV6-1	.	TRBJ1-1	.	TGTGCCTCCAAGTTCGGGGTTGGTGACACTGAAGCTTTCTTT	CASKFGVGDTEAFF